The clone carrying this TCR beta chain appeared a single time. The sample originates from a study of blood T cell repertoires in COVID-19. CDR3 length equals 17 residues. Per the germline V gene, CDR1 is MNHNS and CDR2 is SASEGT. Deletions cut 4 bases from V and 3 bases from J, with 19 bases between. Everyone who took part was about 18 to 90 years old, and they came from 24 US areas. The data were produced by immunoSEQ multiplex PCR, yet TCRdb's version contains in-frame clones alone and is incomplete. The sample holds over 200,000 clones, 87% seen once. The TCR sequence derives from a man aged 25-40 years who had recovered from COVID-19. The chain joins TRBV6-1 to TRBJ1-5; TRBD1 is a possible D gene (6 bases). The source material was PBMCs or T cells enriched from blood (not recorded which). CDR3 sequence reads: CASSAGGGGANNQPQHF. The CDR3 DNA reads TGTGCCAGCAGTGCAGGAGGGGGGGGCGCGAACAATCAGCCCCAGCATTTT.